The clone carrying this T cell receptor (beta chain) was observed many times. Its antigen is unknown. The sample originates from a study of beta chain features in type 1 diabetes. The CDR3 runs 15 residues. Germline-derived CDR1 and CDR2 are SGHRS and YFSETQ. Trimming at V came to 4 bases and at J to 4 bases, leaving 7 bases not matched to a gene. The authors reverse transcribed all of the isolated RNA, so sequencing captured expressed TCRB transcripts. Some clones are missing from TCRdb's copy, which holds only in-frame ones; the method was immunoSEQ multiplex PCR. In the table there are 250,000 or so clones, less than 35% of which are singletons. Points from the study as a whole: It was possible that PCR favored shorter templates, equally so in patients and controls.

This TCR was recovered from a man aged 25 to 40 in good health. The rearrangement links TRBV5-1 to TRBJ2-5; TRBD1 matches 10 bases. Material: central memory CD4+ T cells from blood. CDR3 bases: TGCGCCAGCAGCCTGGGACAGGGGAAAGGAGAGACCCAGTACTTC. It is translated as CASSLGQGKGETQYF.